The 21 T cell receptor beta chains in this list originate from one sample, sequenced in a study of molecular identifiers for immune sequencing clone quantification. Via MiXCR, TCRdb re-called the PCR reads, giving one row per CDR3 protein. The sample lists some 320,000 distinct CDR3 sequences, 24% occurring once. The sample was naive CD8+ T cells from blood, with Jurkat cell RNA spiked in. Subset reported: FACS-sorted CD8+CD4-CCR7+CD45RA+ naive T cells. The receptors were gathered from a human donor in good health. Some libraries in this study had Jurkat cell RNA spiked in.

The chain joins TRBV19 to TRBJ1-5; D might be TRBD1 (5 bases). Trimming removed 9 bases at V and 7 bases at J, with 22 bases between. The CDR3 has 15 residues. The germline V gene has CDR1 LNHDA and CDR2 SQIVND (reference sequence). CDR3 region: CARRDVVRGRQPQHF. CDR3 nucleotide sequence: TGTGCCAGGAGGGACGTGGTTAGGGGTAGGCAGCCCCAGCATTTT.

This chain's CDR3 is CASSIDGGLYGYTF. The CDR3 region has the DNA TGTGCCAGTAGTATAGACGGGGGACTCTATGGCTACACCTTC. The V gene is TRBV19, the J gene TRBJ1-2, with D possibly being TRBD1 (5 bases). The CDR3 sequence is 14 residues long. Deletions cut 0 bases from V and 4 bases from J, with 9 bases between. Germline loops: CDR1 LNHDA, CDR2 SQIVND (reference sequence).

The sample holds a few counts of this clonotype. The CDR3 reads CASSSPSSGENTDTQYF. For the CDR3, the DNA is TGTGCCAGCAGTTCCCCATCTAGCGGGGAGAACACAGATACGCAGTATTTT. V is TRBV12-3 or TRBV12-4 and J is TRBJ2-3; 9 bases are shared with TRBD2. The ends lost 4 bases at V and 2 bases at J; junction bases unmatched: 10. CDR3 length: 17 amino acids.

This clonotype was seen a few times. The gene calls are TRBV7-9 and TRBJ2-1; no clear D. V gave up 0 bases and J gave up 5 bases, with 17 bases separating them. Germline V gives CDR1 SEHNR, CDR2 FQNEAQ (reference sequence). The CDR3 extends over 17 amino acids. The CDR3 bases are TGTGCCAGCAGCTTAGCCCAGACGTACCTATCGAACAATGAGCAGTTCTTC. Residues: CASSLAQTYLSNNEQFF.

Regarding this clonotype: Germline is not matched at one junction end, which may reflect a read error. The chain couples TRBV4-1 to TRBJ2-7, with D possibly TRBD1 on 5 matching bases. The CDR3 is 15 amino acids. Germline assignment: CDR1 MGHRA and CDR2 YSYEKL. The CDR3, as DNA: TGCGCCAGCAGCCAAGGTCCAGGGAATGGTTACGAGCGGTACTTC. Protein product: CASSQGPGNGYERYF.

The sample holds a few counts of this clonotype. The CDR3 is CASSSIGRGARAFF. As DNA, the CDR3 is TGTGCCAGCAGCTCCATCGGTCGAGGCGCACGGGCTTTCTTT. V and J are TRBV7-9 and TRBJ1-1; the D is unclear. V was trimmed by 4 bases and J by 11 bases, leaving 20 bases between them. In germline, CDR1 is SEHNR, CDR2 FQNEAQ (reference sequence). The CDR3 contains 14 residues.

CDR3 region: CATSNRPGLHINEQFF. The CDR3 nucleotides read TGTGCCACCAGCAACCGACCGGGACTGCACATTAATGAGCAGTTCTTC. The V gene is TRBV15, the J gene TRBJ2-1, with D possibly matching TRBD2 (6 bases). Trimming removed 4 bases at V and 7 bases at J, with 20 bases between. The CDR3 extends over 16 amino acids. Germline CDR1 reads LNHNV; CDR2 reads YYDKDF (reference sequence). The complete variable domain, with remaining parts taken from reference TRBV15 and TRBJ2-1, reads DAMVIQNPRYQVTQFGKPVTLSCSQTLNHNVMYWYQQKSSQAPKLLFHYYDKDFNNEADTPDNFQSRRPNTSFCFLDIRSPGLGDTAMYLCATSNRPGLHINEQFFGPGTRLTVL.

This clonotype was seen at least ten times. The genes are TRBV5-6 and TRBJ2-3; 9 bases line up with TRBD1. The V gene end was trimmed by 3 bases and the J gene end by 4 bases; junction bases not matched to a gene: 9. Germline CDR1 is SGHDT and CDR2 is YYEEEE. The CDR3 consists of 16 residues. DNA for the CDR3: TGTGCCAGCAGCTGGACCGGGACAGGGTTGCCAGATACGCAGTATTTT. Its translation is CASSWTGTGLPDTQYF.

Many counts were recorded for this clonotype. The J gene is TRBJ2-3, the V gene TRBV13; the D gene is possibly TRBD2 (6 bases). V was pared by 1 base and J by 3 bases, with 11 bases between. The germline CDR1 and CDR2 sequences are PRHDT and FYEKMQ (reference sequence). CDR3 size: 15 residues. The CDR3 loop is CASSLAAGWTDTQYF. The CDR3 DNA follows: TGTGCCAGCAGCTTAGCGGCGGGATGGACAGATACGCAGTATTTT.

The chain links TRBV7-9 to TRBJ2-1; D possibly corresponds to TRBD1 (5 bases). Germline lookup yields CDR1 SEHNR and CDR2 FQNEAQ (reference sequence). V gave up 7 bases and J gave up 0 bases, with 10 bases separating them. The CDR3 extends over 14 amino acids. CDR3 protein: CASTQDSSYNEQFF. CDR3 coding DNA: TGTGCCAGCACCCAAGACAGCTCCTACAATGAGCAGTTCTTC.

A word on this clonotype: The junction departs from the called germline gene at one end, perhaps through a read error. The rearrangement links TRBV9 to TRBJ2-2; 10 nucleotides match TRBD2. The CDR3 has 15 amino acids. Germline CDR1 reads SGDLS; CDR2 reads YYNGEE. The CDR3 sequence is CASASSGSSFGELVF. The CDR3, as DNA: TGTGCCAGCGCTTCTAGCGGGAGCAGTTTCGGGGAGCTGGTTTTT.

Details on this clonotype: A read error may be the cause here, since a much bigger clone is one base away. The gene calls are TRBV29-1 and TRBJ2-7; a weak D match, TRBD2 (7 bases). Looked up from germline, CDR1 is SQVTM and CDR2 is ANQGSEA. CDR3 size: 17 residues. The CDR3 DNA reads TGCTGCGTTGAGGGGGAAGGCGCGGGGGAACCATCCTACGAGCAGTACTTC. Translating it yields CCVEGEGAGEPSYEQYF.

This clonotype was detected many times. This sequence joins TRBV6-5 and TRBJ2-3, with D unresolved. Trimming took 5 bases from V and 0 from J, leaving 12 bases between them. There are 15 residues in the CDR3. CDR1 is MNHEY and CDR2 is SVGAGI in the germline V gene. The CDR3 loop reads CASSVTDISTDTQYF. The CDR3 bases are TGTGCCAGCAGTGTGACCGATATTAGCACAGATACGCAGTATTTT.

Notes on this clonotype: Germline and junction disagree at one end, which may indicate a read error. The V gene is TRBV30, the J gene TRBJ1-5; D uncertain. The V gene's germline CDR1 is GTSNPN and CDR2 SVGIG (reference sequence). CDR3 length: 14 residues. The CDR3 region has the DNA TGTGCCTGGAGTTGGACGGGTAGCAATCAGCCCCTGCATTTT. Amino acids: CAWSWTGSNQPLHF. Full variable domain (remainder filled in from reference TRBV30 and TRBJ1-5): SQTIHQWPATLVQPVGSPLSLECTVEGTSNPNLYWYRQAAGRGLQLLFYSVGIGQISSEVPQNLSASRPQDRQFILSSKKLLLSDSGFYLCAWSWTGSNQPLHFGDGTRLSIL.

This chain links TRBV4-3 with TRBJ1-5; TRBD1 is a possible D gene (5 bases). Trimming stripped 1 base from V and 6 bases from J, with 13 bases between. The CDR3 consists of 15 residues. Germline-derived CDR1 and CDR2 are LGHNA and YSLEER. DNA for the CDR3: TGCGCCAGCAGCCAAGGATCCCAGGGAGGTCAGCCCCAGCATTTT. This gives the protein CASSQGSQGGQPQHF.

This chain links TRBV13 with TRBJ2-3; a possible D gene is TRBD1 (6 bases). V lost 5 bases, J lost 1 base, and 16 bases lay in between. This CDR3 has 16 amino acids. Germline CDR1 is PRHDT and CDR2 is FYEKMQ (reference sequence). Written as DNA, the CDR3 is TGTGCCAGCAGCCCCGGGTGGGACACCCGCACAGATACGCAGTATTTT. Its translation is CASSPGWDTRTDTQYF.

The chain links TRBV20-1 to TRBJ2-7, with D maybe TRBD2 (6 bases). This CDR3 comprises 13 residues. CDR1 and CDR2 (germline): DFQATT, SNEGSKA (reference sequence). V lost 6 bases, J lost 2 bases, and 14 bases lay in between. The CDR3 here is CSASPGLAYEQYF. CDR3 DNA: TGCAGTGCAAGTCCGGGACTTGCCTACGAGCAGTACTTC.

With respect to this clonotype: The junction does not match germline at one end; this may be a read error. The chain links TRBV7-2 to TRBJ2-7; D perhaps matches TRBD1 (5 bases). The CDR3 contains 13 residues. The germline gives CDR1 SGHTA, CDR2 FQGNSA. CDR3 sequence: CASCLGQDYEQYF. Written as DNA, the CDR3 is TGTGCCAGCTGCTTGGGGCAGGACTACGAGCAGTACTTC.

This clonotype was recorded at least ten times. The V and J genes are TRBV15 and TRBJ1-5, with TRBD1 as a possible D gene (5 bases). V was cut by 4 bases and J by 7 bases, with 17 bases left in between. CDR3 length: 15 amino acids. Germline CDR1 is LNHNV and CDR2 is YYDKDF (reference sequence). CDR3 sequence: CATSTSGGVGQPQHF. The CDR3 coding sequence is TGTGCCACCAGCACAAGCGGGGGGGTAGGGCAGCCCCAGCATTTT. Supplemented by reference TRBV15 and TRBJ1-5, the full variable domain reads DAMVIQNPRYQVTQFGKPVTLSCSQTLNHNVMYWYQQKSSQAPKLLFHYYDKDFNNEADTPDNFQSRRPNTSFCFLDIRSPGLGDTAMYLCATSTSGGVGQPQHFGDGTRLSIL.

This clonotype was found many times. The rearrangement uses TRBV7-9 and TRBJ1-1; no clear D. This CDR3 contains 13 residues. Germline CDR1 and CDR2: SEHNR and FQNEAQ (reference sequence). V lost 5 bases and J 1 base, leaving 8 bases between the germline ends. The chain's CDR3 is CASSDSTNTEAFF. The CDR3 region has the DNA TGTGCCAGCAGCGATTCTACGAACACTGAAGCTTTCTTT.

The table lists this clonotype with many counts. In DNA, the CDR3 is TGTGCCAGTAGCGGCCCAGGGCTGCACGAGCAGTACTTC. It codes for CASSGPGLHEQYF. The V gene is TRBV19, the J gene TRBJ2-7; the D gene is possibly TRBD1 (5 bases). This CDR3 contains 13 residues. V was trimmed by 6 bases and J by 5 bases, leaving 14 bases between them. The V gene's germline CDR1 is LNHDA and CDR2 SQIVND (reference sequence).